These 3 T cell receptor beta chains share one sample of origin, sequenced in a study of blood T cell repertoires in COVID-19 (dated by TCRdb to the early 2020s). Library preparation employed the immunoSEQ multiplex PCR assay. TCRdb took this table from immuneACCESS and kept in-frame rearrangements with V and J called. Such tables lack part of the clones; where checked against another copy, unresolved V genes explain under half of the gap, and the rest is unexplained. This sample holds fewer than 250,000 clones; approximately 86% were observed only once. The ten largest clones take up 3% to 3.5% of the sample. The sequenced sample consisted of peripheral blood. Receptors originate from a man aged 55-75 years with acute or convalescent COVID-19.

The chain uses TRBV15 and TRBJ1-1; tentatively, D is TRBD1 (6 bases). CDR3 size: 15 residues. CDR1 is LNHNV and CDR2 is YYDKDF in the germline V gene (reference sequence). Trimming took off 1 base at V and 3 bases at J, with 12 bases between the two ends. Written as DNA, the CDR3 is TGTGCCACCAGCAGAGCGGACAGCAGGGACACTGAAGCTTTCTTT. It codes for CATSRADSRDTEAFF. The full variable domain, its missing parts supplied by reference TRBV15 and TRBJ1-1, is DAMVIQNPRYQVTQFGKPVTLSCSQTLNHNVMYWYQQKSSQAPKLLFHYYDKDFNNEADTPDNFQSRRPNTSFCFLDIRSPGLGDTAMYLCATSRADSRDTEAFFGQGTRLTVV.

The gene calls are TRBV6-1 and TRBJ1-2; tentative D call: TRBD1 (5 bases). Trimming removed 2 bases at V and 7 bases at J, with 14 bases between. The CDR3 is 14 residues long. CDR1 and CDR2 from the germline V gene are MNHNS and SASEGT. CDR3 DNA: TGTGCCAGCAGTGAAAGTGGCAGGGACTTTGGCTACACCTTC. Translation gives CASSESGRDFGYTF.

V is TRBV7-9 and J is TRBJ1-4; possibly TRBD1 for D (5 bases). CDR1 and CDR2 from the germline V gene are SEHNR and FQNEAQ (reference sequence). The CDR3 extends over 14 amino acids. The V and J ends lost 5 bases and 3 bases respectively, with 10 bases between them. CDR3 coding DNA: TGTGCCAGCAGCCAGGGTTTAGCTAATGAAAAACTGTTTTTT. Translated, it gives CASSQGLANEKLFF.